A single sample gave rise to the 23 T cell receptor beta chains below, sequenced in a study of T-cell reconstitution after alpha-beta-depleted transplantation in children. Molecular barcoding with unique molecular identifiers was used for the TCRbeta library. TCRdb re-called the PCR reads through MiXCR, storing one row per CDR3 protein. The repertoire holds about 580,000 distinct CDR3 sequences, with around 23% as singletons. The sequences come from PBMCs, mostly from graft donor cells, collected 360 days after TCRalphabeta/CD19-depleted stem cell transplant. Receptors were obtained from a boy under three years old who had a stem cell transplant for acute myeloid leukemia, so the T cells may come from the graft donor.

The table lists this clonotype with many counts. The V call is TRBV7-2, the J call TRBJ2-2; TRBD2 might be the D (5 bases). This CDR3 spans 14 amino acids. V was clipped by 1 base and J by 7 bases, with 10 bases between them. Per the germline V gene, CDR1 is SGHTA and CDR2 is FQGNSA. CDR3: CASSLGRRFGELFF. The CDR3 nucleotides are TGTGCCAGCAGCTTAGGTCGGAGGTTCGGGGAGCTGTTTTTT.

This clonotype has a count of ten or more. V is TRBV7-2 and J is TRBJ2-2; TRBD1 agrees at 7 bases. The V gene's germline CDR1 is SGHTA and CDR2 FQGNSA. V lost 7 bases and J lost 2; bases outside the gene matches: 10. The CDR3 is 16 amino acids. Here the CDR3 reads CASTFTGTANTGELFF. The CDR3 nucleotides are TGTGCCAGCACGTTTACCGGGACAGCAAACACCGGGGAGCTGTTTTTT.

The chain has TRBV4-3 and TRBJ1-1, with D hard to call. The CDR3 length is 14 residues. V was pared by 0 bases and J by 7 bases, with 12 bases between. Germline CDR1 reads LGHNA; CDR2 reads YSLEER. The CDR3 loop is CASSQDSGQSEAFF. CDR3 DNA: TGCGCCAGCAGCCAAGATTCTGGGCAAAGTGAAGCTTTCTTT.

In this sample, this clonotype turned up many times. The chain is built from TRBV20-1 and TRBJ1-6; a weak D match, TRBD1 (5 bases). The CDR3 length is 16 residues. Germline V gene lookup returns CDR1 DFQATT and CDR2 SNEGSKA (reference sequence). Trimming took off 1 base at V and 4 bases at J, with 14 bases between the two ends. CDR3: CSARVVGGRYNSPLHF. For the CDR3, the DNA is TGCAGTGCTAGAGTGGTCGGGGGTCGGTATAATTCACCCCTCCACTTT.

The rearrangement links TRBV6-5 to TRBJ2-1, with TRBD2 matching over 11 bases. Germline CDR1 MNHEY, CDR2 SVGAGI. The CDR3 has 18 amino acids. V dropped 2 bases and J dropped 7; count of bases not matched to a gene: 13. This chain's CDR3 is CASSYPTLSGGARNEQFF. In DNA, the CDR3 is TGTGCCAGCAGTTACCCGACCCTTAGCGGGGGGGCGAGGAATGAGCAGTTCTTC.

As DNA, the CDR3 is TGCAGTGCCCACCGTCGGCCGGGGGCCGGCACTGAAGCTTTCTTT. Encoded protein: CSAHRRPGAGTEAFF. The genes are TRBV20-1 and TRBJ1-1; D is possibly TRBD1 (6 bases). Trimming took 6 bases from V and 4 from J, leaving 21 bases between them. The CDR3 is made up of 15 amino acids. Germline V CDR1 and CDR2: DFQATT, SNEGSKA (reference sequence).

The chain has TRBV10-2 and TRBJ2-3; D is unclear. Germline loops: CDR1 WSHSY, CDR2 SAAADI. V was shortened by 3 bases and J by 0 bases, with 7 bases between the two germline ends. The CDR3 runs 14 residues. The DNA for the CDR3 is TGCGCCAGCAGTGAAGGGATTAGCACAGATACGCAGTATTTT. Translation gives CASSEGISTDTQYF.

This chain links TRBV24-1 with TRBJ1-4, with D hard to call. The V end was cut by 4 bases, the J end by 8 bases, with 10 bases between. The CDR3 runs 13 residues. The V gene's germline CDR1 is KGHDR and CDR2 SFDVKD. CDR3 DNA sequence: TGTGCCACCAGTGACCACCGTGGAGAAAAACTGTTTTTT. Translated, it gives CATSDHRGEKLFF.

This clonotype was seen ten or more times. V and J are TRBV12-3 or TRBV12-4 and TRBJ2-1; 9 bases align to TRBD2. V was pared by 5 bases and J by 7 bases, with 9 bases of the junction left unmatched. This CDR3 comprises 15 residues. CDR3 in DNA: TGTGCCAGCAGTCCGGAGCGGGGGGCGAATAATGAGCAGTTCTTC. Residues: CASSPERGANNEQFF.

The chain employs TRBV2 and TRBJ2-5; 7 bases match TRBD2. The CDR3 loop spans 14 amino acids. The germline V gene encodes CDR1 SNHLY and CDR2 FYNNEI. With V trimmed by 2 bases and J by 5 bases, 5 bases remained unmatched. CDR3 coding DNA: TGTGCCAGCAGTGAAAGCGGGGAGGGGGAGACCCAGTACTTC. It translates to CASSESGEGETQYF. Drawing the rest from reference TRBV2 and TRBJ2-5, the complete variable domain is EPEVTQTPSHQVTQMGQEVILRCVPISNHLYFYWYRQILGQKVEFLVSFYNNEISEKSEIFDDQFSVERPDGSNFTLKIRSTKLEDSAMYFCASSESGEGETQYFGPGTRLLVL.

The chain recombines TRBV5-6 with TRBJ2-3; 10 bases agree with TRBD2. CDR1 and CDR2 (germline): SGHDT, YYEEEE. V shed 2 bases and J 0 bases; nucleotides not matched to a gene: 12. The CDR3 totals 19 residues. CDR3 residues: CASSLGGLLAGISTDTQYF. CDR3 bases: TGTGCCAGCAGCTTAGGAGGGCTACTAGCGGGGATTAGCACAGATACGCAGTATTTT.

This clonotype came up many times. CDR3: CASTHDRGPYEQYV. The CDR3 DNA sequence: TGTGCCAGCACCCACGACAGGGGGCCCTACGAGCAGTACGTC. The chain is built from TRBV27 and TRBJ2-7; TRBD1 agrees at 10 bases. This CDR3 contains 14 residues. The germline V gene encodes CDR1 MNHEY and CDR2 SMNVEV (reference sequence). Unmatched junction bases numbered 5, after V lost 7 bases and J lost 2 bases.

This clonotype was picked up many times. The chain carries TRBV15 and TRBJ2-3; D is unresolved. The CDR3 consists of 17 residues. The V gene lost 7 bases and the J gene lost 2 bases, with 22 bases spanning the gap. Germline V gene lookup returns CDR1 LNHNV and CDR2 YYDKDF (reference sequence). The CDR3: CATNTPSGPYSTDTQYF. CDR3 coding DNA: TGTGCCACCAACACACCGTCGGGTCCTTATTCCACAGATACGCAGTATTTT.

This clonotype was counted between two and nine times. This CDR3 reads CSVLQGGAYEQYF. The DNA of the CDR3 is TGCAGCGTGCTCCAGGGTGGAGCGTACGAGCAGTACTTC. This chain connects TRBV29-1 to TRBJ2-7, with D perhaps TRBD1 (5 bases). V was trimmed by 6 bases and J by 4 bases, leaving 16 bases between them. Germline assignment: CDR1 SQVTM and CDR2 ANQGSEA. The CDR3 sequence is 13 residues long.

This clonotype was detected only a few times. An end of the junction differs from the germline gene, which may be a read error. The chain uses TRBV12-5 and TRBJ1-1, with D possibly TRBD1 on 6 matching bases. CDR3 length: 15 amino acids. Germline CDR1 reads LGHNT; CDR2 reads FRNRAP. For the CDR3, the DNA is TGTGCTAGTGGTTTGAACAGGGAGATGAACGCTGAAGCTTTCTTT. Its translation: CASGLNREMNAEAFF.

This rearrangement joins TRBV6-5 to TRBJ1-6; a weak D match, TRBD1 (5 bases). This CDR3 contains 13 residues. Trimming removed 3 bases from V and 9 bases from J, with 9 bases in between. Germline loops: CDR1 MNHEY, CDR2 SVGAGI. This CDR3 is CASSYQGSSPLHF. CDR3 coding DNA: TGTGCCAGCAGTTATCAGGGCTCTTCACCCCTCCACTTT.

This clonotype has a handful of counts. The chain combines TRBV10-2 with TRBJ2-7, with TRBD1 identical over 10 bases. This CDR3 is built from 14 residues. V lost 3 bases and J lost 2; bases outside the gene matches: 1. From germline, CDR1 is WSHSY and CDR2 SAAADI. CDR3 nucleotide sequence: TGCGCCAGCAGTGAAGGGACAGGGGCCTACGAGCAGTACGTC. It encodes CASSEGTGAYEQYV.

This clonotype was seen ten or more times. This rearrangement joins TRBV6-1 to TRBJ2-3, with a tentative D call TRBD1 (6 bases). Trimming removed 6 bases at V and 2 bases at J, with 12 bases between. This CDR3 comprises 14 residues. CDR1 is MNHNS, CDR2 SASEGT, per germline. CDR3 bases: TGTGCCAGCAGCGACAGGCCCCACACAGATACGCAGTATTTT. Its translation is CASSDRPHTDTQYF.

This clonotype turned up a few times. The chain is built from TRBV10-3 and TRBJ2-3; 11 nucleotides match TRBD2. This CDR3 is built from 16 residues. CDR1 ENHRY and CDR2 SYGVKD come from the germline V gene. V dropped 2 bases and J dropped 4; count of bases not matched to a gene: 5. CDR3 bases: TGTGCCATCAGTGAGACTAGCGGGGGTCCCCCAGATACGCAGTATTTT. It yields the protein CAISETSGGPPDTQYF.

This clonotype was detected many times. CDR3 amino acids: CSARASDRGYTEAFF. The CDR3, as DNA: TGCAGTGCTAGGGCTTCGGACAGGGGGTACACTGAAGCTTTCTTT. The V and J genes are TRBV20-1 and TRBJ1-1; 10 bases map to TRBD1. Per germline, CDR1 DFQATT and CDR2 SNEGSKA (reference sequence). J gave up 3 bases and V 3 bases, and 7 bases lay outside the gene matches. The length of the CDR3 is 15 residues.

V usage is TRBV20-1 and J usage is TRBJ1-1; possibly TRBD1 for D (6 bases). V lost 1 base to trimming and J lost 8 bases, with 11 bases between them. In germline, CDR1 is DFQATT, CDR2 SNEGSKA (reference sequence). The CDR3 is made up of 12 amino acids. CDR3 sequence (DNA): TGCAGTGCTAGAGCCTCTGACAGGGAAGCTTTCTTT. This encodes CSARASDREAFF.

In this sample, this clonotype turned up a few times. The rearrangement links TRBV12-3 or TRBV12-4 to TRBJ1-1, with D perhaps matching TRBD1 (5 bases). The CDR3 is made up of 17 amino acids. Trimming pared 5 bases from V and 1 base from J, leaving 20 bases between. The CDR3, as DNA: TGTGCCAGCAGTCAAGGGGACCTTGGGCGAACGAACACTGAAGCTTTCTTT. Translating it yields CASSQGDLGRTNTEAFF.

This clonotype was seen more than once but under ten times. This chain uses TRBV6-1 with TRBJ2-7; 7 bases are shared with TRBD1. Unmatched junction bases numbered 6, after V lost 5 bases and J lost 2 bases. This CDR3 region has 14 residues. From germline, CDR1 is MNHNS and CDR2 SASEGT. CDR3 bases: TGTGCCAGCAGTCAGGACAGGCCCCCCTACGAGCAGTACTTC. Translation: CASSQDRPPYEQYF.